The clone carrying this T cell receptor (beta chain) was recorded at least ten times. No antigen is known for it. The CDR3 has 14 residues. CDR1 LGHDT and CDR2 YNNKEL come from the germline V gene (reference sequence). V was pared by 5 bases and J by 1 base, with 11 bases between. PBMCs stored at -80 C, numbering 2 million, were the origin of the unsorted libraries. The cDNA was synthesized by 5'RACE incorporating 10-nucleotide random UMIs. TCRdb redid the calling of the 5' RACE reads with MiXCR, one entry per CDR3 protein. The data hold under 30,000 distinct CDR3 sequences, with roughly 13% observed a single time. The data belong to a study of neurological immune-mediated disorders. Study-level findings and limits: Levels of TCR clonal expansion peaked in HTLV-1-associated myelopathy and reached their lowest in multiple sclerosis, under those of healthy controls. The study found no CDR3 amino acid sequences shared by expanded clones across subjects, suggesting private repertoires in all groups.

The chain uses TRBV3-1 and TRBJ1-1; tentatively, D is TRBD1 (6 bases). This receptor was obtained from a middle-aged woman with HTLV-1-associated myelopathy (HAM/TSP). Source material: PBMCs. The CDR3 here is CASSYIQGNTEAFF. CDR3 bases: TGTGCCAGCAGCTACATACAGGGGAACACTGAAGCTTTCTTT. Looking up the rest from reference TRBV3-1 and TRBJ1-1 gives the full variable domain: DTAVSQTPKYLVTQMGNDKSIKCEQNLGHDTMYWYKQDSKKFLKIMFSYNNKELIINETVPNRFSPKSPDKAHLNLHINSLELGDSAVYFCASSYIQGNTEAFFGQGTRLTVV.